This is a list of T cell receptor beta chains from one sample in a study of immune cell composition in non-small cell lung cancer. Libraries were prepared by immunoSEQ multiplex PCR; TCRdb keeps only in-frame clonotypes and omits some of them. The repertoire has 15,000 or so clones, roughly 66% of them found once; the top ten carry around 6.9%. Sequenced: lung tumor tissue. The receptors stem from a human donor with non-small cell lung cancer. Each CDR3 is given with its conserved first and last residue. The D gene is left open where the match is weak. Size values are once, few and many counts, or a class for expanded clones, and some rows have none.

V gene	CDR3 length	clone size	J gene	D gene	CDR3 DNA	CDR3 protein
TRBV7-8	13	-	TRBJ1-2	-	TGTGCCAGCAGTCCAGACAGTAACTATGGCTACACCTTC	CASSPDSNYGYTF
TRBV18	15	-	TRBJ1-6	-	TGTGCCAGCTCACCAGTCCCCGACAGGAGCTCACCCCTCCACTTT	CASSPVPDRSSPLHF
TRBV28	15	-	TRBJ2-7	-	TGTGCCAGCAGTCCCGACTGGCAAAGAGGCCACGAGCAGTACTTC	CASSPDWQRGHEQYF
TRBV7-2	14	-	TRBJ2-3	-	TGTGCCAGCAGCCCCCATCCAAGCACAGATACGCAGTATTTT	CASSPHPSTDTQYF
TRBV11-3	14	-	TRBJ2-1	TRBD2	TGTGCCAGCAGCCGTGGACTAGCGGGTCATGAGCAGTTCTTC	CASSRGLAGHEQFF
TRBV30	15	medium-sized	TRBJ1-5	-	TGTGCCTGGAACCCCCGGAACAGGGGCAATCAGCCCCAGCATTTT	CAWNPRNRGNQPQHF
TRBV18	17	-	TRBJ1-4	TRBD1	TGTGCCAGCTCACCAAAAATCTGGGACAGCAGGCATGAAAAACTGTTTTTT	CASSPKIWDSRHEKLFF
TRBV9	16	-	TRBJ1-5	-	TGTGCCAGCGGGGGGGGAGGGCGAGATAGCAATCAGCCCCAGCATTTT	CASGGGGRDSNQPQHF
TRBV9	17	-	TRBJ2-7	TRBD2	TGTGCCAGCAGCGCCGCTCTGGGACTAGCGGGGATCTACGAGCAGTACTTC	CASSAALGLAGIYEQYF
TRBV6-5	12	-	TRBJ1-2	-	TGTGCCAGCAGAGACAGCTCCTATGGCTACACCTTC	CASRDSSYGYTF
TRBV27	15	-	TRBJ1-6	TRBD1	TGTGCCAGCAGTGGGGGACAGGGGGCAGGTTCACCCCTCCACTTT	CASSGGQGAGSPLHF
TRBV2	14	few	TRBJ1-1	TRBD1	TGTGCCAGCAGTACAGACAGGGTGGACACTGAAGCTTTCTTT	CASSTDRVDTEAFF
TRBV2	17	-	TRBJ2-1	TRBD2	TGTGCCAGCAGTGAAGCGTCGGAGCGGGGGGGCCCCTATGAGCAGTTCTTC	CASSEASERGGPYEQFF
TRBV5-1	14	-	TRBJ2-7	TRBD1	TGCGCCAGCAGCATGGACAGGGGGGTCGACGAGCAGTACTTC	CASSMDRGVDEQYF
TRBV7-6	16	-	TRBJ2-7	TRBD2	TGTGCCAGCAGCTTCGGTCTAGCGGGGTTTTCCTACGAGCAGTACTTC	CASSFGLAGFSYEQYF
TRBV6-5	15	-	TRBJ2-5	TRBD2	TGTGCCAGCAGCCCATGGACTAGCGGCCAAGAGACCCAGTACTTC	CASSPWTSGQETQYF
TRBV7-9	11	-	TRBJ2-3	-	TGTGCCGGTGGGAGAACAGATACGCAGTATTTT	CAGGRTDTQYF
TRBV4-1	16	few	TRBJ2-7	-	TGCGCCAGCAGCCAAGATCTCGGAGACCCGACCTACGAGCAGTACTTC	CASSQDLGDPTYEQYF
TRBV19	14	-	TRBJ1-1	TRBD1	TGTGCCAGTTCACCCACAGGGGGGAAAACTGAAGCTTTCTTT	CASSPTGGKTEAFF
TRBV2	12	-	TRBJ1-5	-	TGTGCCAGCAACGGGGAGCATCAGCCCCAGCATTTT	CASNGEHQPQHF
TRBV19	13	few	TRBJ2-7	-	TGTGCCAGTAGGAAGCAGGACTCCTACGAGCAGTACTTC	CASRKQDSYEQYF
TRBV10-3	15	few	TRBJ2-5	TRBD1	TGTGCCATCAGACGTACAGGGGTCTCCCAAGAGACCCAGTACTTC	CAIRRTGVSQETQYF
TRBV9	15	-	TRBJ1-3	-	TGTGCCAGCAGCGTAGACCACAGCTCTGGAAACACCATATATTTT	CASSVDHSSGNTIYF
TRBV15	13	-	TRBJ2-7	TRBD1	TGTGCCACCAGACAGGGGGCGACGGACGAGCAGTACTTC	CATRQGATDEQYF
TRBV13	13	-	TRBJ2-5	-	TGTGCCAGCAGCTTAAGGGGTGAAGAGACCCAGTACTTC	CASSLRGEETQYF
TRBV4-1	16	few	TRBJ1-1	-	TGCGCCAGCAGCCAAGAAGTACACAGACCGAACACTGAAGCTTTCTTT	CASSQEVHRPNTEAFF
TRBV18	13	-	TRBJ1-1	-	TGTGCCAGCTCACCCCAGGAGCGGACTGAAGCTTTCTTT	CASSPQERTEAFF
TRBV5-1	15	-	TRBJ2-5	TRBD2	TGCGCCAGCAGCACGACTAGCGGGGGTCAAGAGACCCAGTACTTC	CASSTTSGGQETQYF
TRBV7-6	14	-	TRBJ1-2	-	TGTGCCAGCAGCTTAGGAAGGGGAGGTAATGGCTACACCTTC	CASSLGRGGNGYTF
TRBV6-6	15	-	TRBJ1-5	TRBD1	TGTGCCAGCAGCCGGACAGGGGGGTCGCATCAGCCCCAGCATTTT	CASSRTGGSHQPQHF
TRBV4-2	14	-	TRBJ1-5	-	TGTGCCAGCAGCCAAGGCAGGTTGGGTCAGCCCCAGCATTTT	CASSQGRLGQPQHF
TRBV7-2	18	-	TRBJ2-2	-	TGTGCCAGCAGCTTCCCTCAGGGGGGCGCGTCTAGGACCGGGGAGCTGTTTTTT	CASSFPQGGASRTGELFF
TRBV7-2	13	-	TRBJ2-7	-	TGTGCCAGCAGCCGAGCGCTCTCATACGAGCAGTACTTC	CASSRALSYEQYF
TRBV6-5	12	-	TRBJ1-1	-	TGTGCCAGCAGTTACTCTGGGGGGGAAGCTTTCTTT	CASSYSGGEAFF
TRBV7-2	16	few	TRBJ1-6	TRBD1	TGTGCCAGCAGCTTAGAAGCCGGGACAGTAGGTTCACCCCTCCACTTT	CASSLEAGTVGSPLHF
TRBV19	16	-	TRBJ1-2	TRBD1	TGTGCCAGTAGTCTCAAGAGACAGGGGGGAACCTATGGCTACACCTTC	CASSLKRQGGTYGYTF
TRBV19	14	-	TRBJ2-3	-	TGTGCCAGTACCCCAGGGGGGCGCACAGATACGCAGTATTTT	CASTPGGRTDTQYF
TRBV18	16	-	TRBJ2-3	TRBD1	TGTGCCAGCTCACCACCCGGACAGGGGGCGGCTACGGCGCAGTATTTT	CASSPPGQGAATAQYF